This T cell receptor (beta chain) was sequenced for a study of T-cell reconstitution after alpha-beta-depleted transplantation in children. This clonotype was detected ten times or more. The TCRbeta library incorporated unique molecular identifiers. MiXCR, run by TCRdb on the PCR reads, gives a single entry per CDR3 protein. Found here are roughly 300,000 distinct CDR3 sequences, under 13% of them singletons; the top ten hold approximately 2.3%. The CDR3 contains 15 residues. J gave up 6 bases and V 4 bases, and 5 bases lay outside the gene matches. The germline V gene has CDR1 SGHDT and CDR2 YYEEEE. The chain is built from TRBV5-6 and TRBJ2-1; TRBD2 matches at 12 bases. The receptor was derived from a human donor who donated a stem cell graft to a child with acute lymphoblastic leukemia. The material was PBMCs from the stem cell graft donor, obtained from the stem cell graft. As DNA, the CDR3 is TGTGCCAGCAGCCAGACTAGCGGGAGCTTCAATGAGCAGTTCTTC. This encodes CASSQTSGSFNEQFF.